The 18 T cell receptor beta chains below all came from one sample that was sequenced in a study of blood T cell repertoires in COVID-19. Only in-frame clones appear in the TCRdb table, and some are missing; sequencing was by immunoSEQ multiplex PCR. The repertoire holds 150,000 to 200,000 clones, 82% seen once, with about 20% in the top ten. Sequenced sample: peripheral blood. These receptor sequences come from a woman of 80 years or more with acute or convalescent COVID-19.

This clone has just one count. V is TRBV5-1 and J is TRBJ1-2; D gene unclear. The CDR3 consists of 14 residues. V was pared by 4 bases and J by 4 bases, with 14 bases between. Germline V gives CDR1 SGHRS, CDR2 YFSETQ. CDR3 nucleotide sequence: TGCGCCAGCAGCCGAGGAGATACGGGCTATGGCTACACCTTC. Residues: CASSRGDTGYGYTF.

With regard to this clone: The junction departs from the called germline gene at one end, perhaps through a read error. The chain joins TRBV5-6 to TRBJ1-1; 9 bases are shared with TRBD1. Germline lookup yields CDR1 SGHDT and CDR2 YYEEEE. This CDR3 spans 16 amino acids. CDR3 sequence: CASSLSTGGMKTEAFF. The CDR3 DNA reads as TGTGCCAGCAGCTTGTCCACAGGGGGCATGAAGACTGAAGCTTTCTTT. Full variable domain (outside the CDR3, taken from reference TRBV5-6 and TRBJ1-1): DAGVTQSPTHLIKTRGQQVTLRCSPKSGHDTVSWYQQALGQGPQFIFQYYEEEERQRGNFPDRFSGHQFPNYSSELNVNALLLGDSALYLCASSLSTGGMKTEAFFGQGTRLTVV.

The chain couples TRBV30 to TRBJ1-2; 9 nucleotides align to TRBD1. CDR1 is GTSNPN, CDR2 SVGIG, per germline (reference sequence). The CDR3 runs to 12 residues. Trimming at V came to 5 bases and at J to 4 bases, leaving 2 bases not matched to a gene. The CDR3 here is CAWGQGIYGYTF. Written as DNA, the CDR3 is TGTGCCTGGGGACAGGGGATCTATGGCTACACCTTC.

The chain combines TRBV5-1 with TRBJ2-1; 9 positions agree with TRBD1. Germline-derived CDR1 and CDR2 are SGHRS and YFSETQ. The CDR3 has 13 amino acids. Trimming at V came to 3 bases and at J to 9 bases, leaving 4 bases not matched to a gene. DNA of the CDR3: TGCGCCAGCAGCTCACAGGGGGCCTCTGAGCAGTTCTTC. Its protein is CASSSQGASEQFF.

The chain combines TRBV5-1 with TRBJ2-7; 11 positions match TRBD2. Trimming removed 2 bases from V and 1 base from J; junction bases left unmatched: 2. Per germline, CDR1 SGHRS and CDR2 YFSETQ. The CDR3 has 15 residues. The CDR3 protein is CASSFGTSGSYEQYF. The CDR3 nucleotides are TGCGCCAGCAGCTTTGGGACTAGCGGTTCCTACGAGCAGTACTTC. Full variable domain (outside the CDR3, taken from reference TRBV5-1 and TRBJ2-7): KAGVTQTPRYLIKTRGQQVTLSCSPISGHRSVSWYQQTPGQGLQFLFEYFSETQRNKGNFPGRFSGRQFSNSRSEMNVSTLELGDSALYLCASSFGTSGSYEQYFGPGTRLTVT.

DNA for the CDR3: TGTGCCAGCAGCTTGGTGGGGGGAAGGGAAGCTTTCTTT. Its translation: CASSLVGGREAFF. The chain has TRBV5-8 and TRBJ1-1; D perhaps matches TRBD1 (5 bases). Germline CDR1 SGHTS, CDR2 YDEGEE. The V and J ends lost 0 bases and 8 bases respectively, with 11 bases between them. The CDR3 has 13 amino acids.

This clone was observed a handful of times. The chain couples TRBV9 to TRBJ2-5; a weak D match, TRBD1 (5 bases). Germline lookup yields CDR1 SGDLS and CDR2 YYNGEE. The V end was cut by 3 bases, the J end by 1 base, with 13 bases between. The CDR3 contains 15 residues. The CDR3 spells CASSAHQGLQETQYF. The CDR3 DNA reads TGTGCCAGCAGCGCCCATCAGGGCCTCCAAGAGACCCAGTACTTC.

The chain recombines TRBV11-2 with TRBJ1-3; 7 nucleotides line up with TRBD1. The CDR3 has 14 amino acids. Per germline, CDR1 SGHAT and CDR2 FQNNGV. After removal of 4 bases from V and 6 bases from J, the junction contained 6 bases not matched to a gene. In nucleotides, the CDR3 is TGTGCCAGCAGCTCCCGGGACAGCCAAAACACCATATATTTT. It encodes CASSSRDSQNTIYF.

The chain employs TRBV30 and TRBJ1-5; D might be TRBD1 (6 bases). Germline CDR1 is GTSNPN and CDR2 is SVGIG (reference sequence). V was pared by 7 bases and J by 2 bases, with 12 bases between. CDR3 length: 13 amino acids. CDR3 amino acids: CASQGSRNQPQHF. DNA for the CDR3: TGTGCCTCCCAGGGGAGCCGCAATCAGCCCCAGCATTTT.

The chain joins TRBV12-3 or TRBV12-4 to TRBJ1-1, with 8 nucleotides matching TRBD1. J lost 8 bases, V lost 6 bases, and 8 bases had no gene match. CDR3 length: 13 residues. This CDR3 is CASRRLGQGEAFF. CDR3 bases: TGTGCCAGCAGACGCTTAGGACAGGGCGAAGCTTTCTTT.

The V and J genes are TRBV5-4 and TRBJ2-5; tentatively, D is TRBD1 (6 bases). V lost 4 bases, J lost 5 bases, and 12 bases lay in between. Germline CDR1 and CDR2: SGHNT and YYREEE (reference sequence). This CDR3 has 13 amino acids. CDR3 sequence: CASSGGQTETQYF. The CDR3 DNA is TGTGCCAGCAGCGGGGGACAAACGGAGACCCAGTACTTC.

Turning to this clone: The sample contains more than one DNA sequence encoding this CDR3. V usage is TRBV7-9 and J usage is TRBJ1-1; 8 bases match TRBD1. CDR1 and CDR2 (germline): SEHNR, FQNEAQ (reference sequence). The CDR3 consists of 13 residues. Trimming cost V 3 bases and J 4 bases; bases outside gene matches: 1. CDR3 in DNA: TGTGCCAGCAGCTTCGGACAGGGCACTGAAGCTTTCTTT. Translated: CASSFGQGTEAFF.

Only one count was recorded for this clone. This CDR3 is CASSRTPSNEKLFF. The CDR3 DNA reads as TGCGCCAGCAGCAGGACACCCTCTAATGAAAAACTGTTTTTT. The rearrangement links TRBV5-1 to TRBJ1-4; a possible D gene is TRBD1 (5 bases). The V gene lost 4 bases and the J gene lost 3 bases, with 10 bases spanning the gap. Per the germline V gene, CDR1 is SGHRS and CDR2 is YFSETQ. The CDR3 is 14 amino acids.

This chain uses TRBV5-4 with TRBJ2-3; no definite D call. This CDR3 comprises 13 residues. V gave up 6 bases and J gave up 4 bases, with 12 bases separating them. From germline, CDR1 is SGHNT and CDR2 YYREEE (reference sequence). CDR3 nucleotides: TGTGCCAGCACGAACGTGGTAGCAGATACGCAGTATTTT. It specifies CASTNVVADTQYF.

The CDR3 region is CASSKARWDRGSTGANVLTF. The CDR3 nucleotides read TGTGCCAGCAGCAAAGCACGTTGGGACAGGGGTAGCACTGGGGCCAACGTCCTGACTTTC. V gene TRBV21-1 combines with J gene TRBJ2-6; the D call in the table, TRBD1, was not verified against the DNA. TRBV21-1 has pseudogene status. This CDR3 region has 20 residues.

Worth noting for this clone: The identical CDR3 is also encoded by other nucleotide sequences in the sample. The CDR3 bases are TGTGCCAGCAGTTCGAGGGAGACCCAGTACTTC. Translation: CASSSRETQYF. The chain is built from TRBV6-5 and TRBJ2-5; D uncertain. The CDR3 is made up of 11 amino acids. Germline V gene sequence: CDR1 MNHEY, CDR2 SVGAGI. Trimming stripped 4 bases from V and 5 bases from J, with 5 bases between.

This clone was detected only once. The rearrangement uses TRBV5-1 and TRBJ2-4, with a possible D match to TRBD1 (6 bases). V was shortened by 2 bases and J by 2 bases, with 8 bases between the two germline ends. Germline assignment: CDR1 SGHRS and CDR2 YFSETQ. CDR3 length: 14 amino acids. This CDR3 is CASSLQGTKNIQYF. The CDR3 DNA follows: TGCGCCAGCAGCTTACAGGGAACCAAAAACATTCAGTACTTC.

This clone has a single count. The chain employs TRBV25-1 and TRBJ1-2; 8 bases are shared with TRBD1. The CDR3 has 13 residues. Germline lookup yields CDR1 MGHDK and CDR2 SYGVNS. The ends lost 2 bases at V and 6 bases at J; junction bases unmatched: 2. The CDR3 here is CASSETGGNGYTF. The DNA of the CDR3 is TGTGCCAGCAGTGAAACAGGGGGAAATGGCTACACCTTC.